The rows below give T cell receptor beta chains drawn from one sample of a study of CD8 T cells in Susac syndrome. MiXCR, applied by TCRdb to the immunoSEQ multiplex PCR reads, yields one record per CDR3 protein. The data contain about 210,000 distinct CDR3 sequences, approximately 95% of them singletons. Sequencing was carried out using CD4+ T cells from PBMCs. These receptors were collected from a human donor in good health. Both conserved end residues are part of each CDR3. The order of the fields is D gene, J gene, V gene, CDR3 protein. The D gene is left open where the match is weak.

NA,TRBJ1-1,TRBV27,CASSSHRLNTEAFF
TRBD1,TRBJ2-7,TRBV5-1,CASSQTGDEQYF
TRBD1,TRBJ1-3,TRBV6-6,CASSSGTASGNTIYF
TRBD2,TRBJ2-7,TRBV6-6,CASSYAGGSGAYEQYF
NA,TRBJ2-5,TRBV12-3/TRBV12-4,CASSLEGQLQETQYF
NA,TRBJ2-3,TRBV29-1,CSGSGTLTDTQYF
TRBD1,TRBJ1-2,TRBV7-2,CASSLGGQGDGYTF
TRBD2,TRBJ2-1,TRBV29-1,CSVAGLAGVAEQFF
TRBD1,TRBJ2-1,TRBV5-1,CASSLDGSGGWNEQFF
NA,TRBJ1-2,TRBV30,CACKDGRRAYGYTF
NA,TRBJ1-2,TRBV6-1,CASRERTVIPNRSRGYTF
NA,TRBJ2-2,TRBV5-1,CASSFSQGGGELFF
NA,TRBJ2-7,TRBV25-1,CASSEFVGSYEQYF
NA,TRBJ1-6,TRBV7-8,CASSLGGGAPPLHF
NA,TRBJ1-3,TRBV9,CASSVGVTMAVLSGNTIYF
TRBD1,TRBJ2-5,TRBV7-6,CASSRLRDRRRETQYF
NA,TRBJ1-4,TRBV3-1,CASSPHGGSNEKLFF
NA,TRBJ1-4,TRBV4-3,CASSSQGGGDEKLFF
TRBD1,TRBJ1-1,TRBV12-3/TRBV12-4,CASSRPGQGMGSTEAFF
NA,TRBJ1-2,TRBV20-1,CSAREAGRYGYTF
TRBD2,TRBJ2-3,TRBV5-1,CASSLGPRGVIRVDTQYF
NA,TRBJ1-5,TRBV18,CASSPGVSNQPQHF
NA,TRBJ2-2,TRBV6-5,CASSPSSVTGELFF
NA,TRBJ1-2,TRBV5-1,CASSPSGTGYGYTF
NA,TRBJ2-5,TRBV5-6,CASSLRGTAEWQETQYF
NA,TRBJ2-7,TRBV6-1,CASSKGVSYEQYF
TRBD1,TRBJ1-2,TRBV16,CASSRLGQGGYGYTF
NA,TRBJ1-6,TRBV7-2,CASSFGSRDTPLHF
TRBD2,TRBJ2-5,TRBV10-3,CATRDSGGDQETQYF
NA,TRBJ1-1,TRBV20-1,CSSAGYTEAFF
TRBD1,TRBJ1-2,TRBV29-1,CSVESGQGFYGYTF
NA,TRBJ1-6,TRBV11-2,CASSLTWDDLHSPLHF
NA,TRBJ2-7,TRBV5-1,CASGDITGDEQYF
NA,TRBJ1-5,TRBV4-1,CASRRTGKDEGNQPQHF
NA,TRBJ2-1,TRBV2,CASSDPRLINEQFF
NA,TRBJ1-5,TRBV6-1,CASKEGTGSSNQPQHF
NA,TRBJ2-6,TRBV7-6,CASSLWGAGTNVLTF
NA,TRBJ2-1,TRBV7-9,CASSLGSSGNEQFF
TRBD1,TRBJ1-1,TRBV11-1,CASSLTGGLEAFF
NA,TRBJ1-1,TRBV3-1,CASSQGLVPTEAFF
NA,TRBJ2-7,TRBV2,CASGLRQLSYEQYF
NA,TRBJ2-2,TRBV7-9,CASSSWNTGELFF
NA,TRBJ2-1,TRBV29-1,CSASTGYNEQFF
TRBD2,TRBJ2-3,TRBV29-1,CSVGAQGLAGGQRHTQYF
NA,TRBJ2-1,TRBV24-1,CATSGPAQNNEQFF
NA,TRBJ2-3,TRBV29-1,CSVGGLRTDTQYF
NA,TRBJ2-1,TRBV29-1,CSVERSTSLAGAGQFF
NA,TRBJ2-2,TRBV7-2,CASSFYGTRGYTGELFF
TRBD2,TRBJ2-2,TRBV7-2,CASSLVLAGTGELFF
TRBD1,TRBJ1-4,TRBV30,CASSRDRPEKLFF
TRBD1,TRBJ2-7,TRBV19,CASKIQGAYEQYF